Reported below is one T cell receptor beta chain. At least ten counts were recorded for this clonotype. Its recognized antigen is unknown. Base qualities were left out, and no much larger clone turns up one base away. The reads were generated on an Illumina HiSeq 2500. Quantitative 5'-RACE with molecular barcodes was the method used to prepare the TCR beta libraries. The authors' analysis ran thus. A new computational method, built on a probabilistic model of VDJ rearrangement, was used to identify disease-linked TCR variants. Clones were called with MiXCR by TCRdb after fastp trimmed the public reads at Q25, and only in-frame beta chains were retained. Each record represents a unique CDR3 protein, reported with the most common genes and DNA among its rows. These V and J calls originate from TCRdb's pipeline instead of the authors' own analysis. This sample lists 450,000 to 550,000 distinct CDR3 sequences; approximately 5% were detected once. Under 4.5% of the sample is taken by the ten largest.

These data come from a study of CD8 T cells in ankylosing spondylitis (dated by TCRdb to 2016 to 2017). In terms of the full investigation: T cell receptor beta repertoires were profiled in healthy donors and ankylosing spondylitis patients so that disease-linked TCR variants could be found. The whole study cohort included 108 healthy donors and under 30 ankylosing spondylitis patients. Peripheral blood samples were taken, and synovial fluid was additionally collected from ankylosing spondylitis patients.

CDR1 SQVTM and CDR2 ANQGSEA are derived from the germline V gene. Inclusive of the bounding cysteine and phenylalanine, the CDR3 is 15 residues long. The retained sequence is limited to the CDR3, 45 bases, with the frame set at the first base. The germline V and J ends show losses of 0 bases and 7 bases respectively, and no gene match explains 5 bases of the junction. The research as a whole found: A TCR beta motif of several highly homologous amino acid variants appeared characteristic of blood from ankylosing spondylitis patients. Some motif variants were previously reported in synovial fluid and blood of reactive arthritis patients, suggesting common disease-initiation mechanisms. The disease-linked clones showed a CD8+ phenotype and occurred at relatively low frequencies in peripheral blood. Significant enrichment of the disease-linked clones was reported in matched synovial fluid samples from ankylosing spondylitis patients.

The rearranged chain carries TRBV29-1 and TRBJ2-1; TRBD2 matches 11 bases in the middle. Sequenced sample: blood, either unsorted or a sorted T cell fraction (not recorded which). This receptor was identified in a male donor with ankylosing spondylitis. The nucleotides are TGCAGCGTTGAAGATCGACTAGCGGGACAGAATGAGCAGTTCTTC. It encodes CSVEDRLAGQNEQFF.